A selection of T cell receptor beta chains follows, all from one sample in a study of blood T cell repertoires in COVID-19. Measured with immunoSEQ multiplex PCR; TCRdb has only the in-frame clones, and not every one. The data show around 330,000 clones, under 90% seen once. Specimen: PBMCs or T cells enriched from blood (not recorded which). The receptors shown here come from a man between 60 and 75 years old who had recovered from COVID-19. Each CDR3 is given with its conserved first and last residue. A D gene is named only where the DNA matches it firmly. Rows may omit the clone size; those that give it use once, few, many or a size class.

CDR3aa	CDR3nt	d_gene	v_gene	abundance	j_gene
CAIRETNTGELFF	TGTGCCATCCGCGAAACGAACACCGGGGAGCTGTTTTTT	-	TRBV28	-	TRBJ2-2
CASSQDQTGRGTEAFF	TGTGCCAGCAGCCAAGATCAGACGGGGAGAGGCACTGAAGCTTTCTTT	-	TRBV4-2	-	TRBJ1-1
CASSSVTGDQPQHF	TGTGCCAGCAGCTCAGTGACAGGGGATCAGCCCCAGCATTTT	TRBD1	TRBV7-9	-	TRBJ1-5
CASSLALGSGLAKNIQYF	TGTGCCAGCAGCTTAGCGCTGGGGAGCGGTTTAGCCAAAAACATTCAGTACTTC	-	TRBV7-9	-	TRBJ2-4
CASSLKTGDQPQHF	TGTGCCAGCAGCTTAAAGACCGGGGATCAGCCCCAGCATTTT	-	TRBV7-2	-	TRBJ1-5
CASSVSQGMATEAFF	TGTGCCAGCAGCGTATCTCAGGGGATGGCCACTGAAGCTTTCTTT	-	TRBV7-9	-	TRBJ1-1
CASSLGSRSYNEQFF	TGTGCCAGCAGCTTGGGCAGTCGCTCCTACAATGAGCAGTTCTTC	-	TRBV7-3	once	TRBJ2-1
CSVVVGSSYNEQFF	TGCAGCGTTGTAGTGGGGAGCTCCTACAATGAGCAGTTCTTC	-	TRBV29-1	-	TRBJ2-1
CASSQPPRPRTGELFF	TGTGCCAGCAGCCAACCGCCCCGGCCCAGGACCGGGGAGCTGTTTTTT	-	TRBV3-1/TRBV3-2	-	TRBJ2-2
CASSSPRGSIRDTEAFF	TGTGCCAGCAGCTCTCCCCGAGGGAGTATAAGGGACACTGAAGCTTTCTTT	-	TRBV11-2	-	TRBJ1-1
CATQRRNNEQFF	TGTGCCACTCAGCGGAGAAACAATGAGCAGTTCTTC	-	TRBV24-1	-	TRBJ2-1
CASTSVGGAGDTQYF	TGTGCCAGCACCTCAGTAGGGGGGGCAGGAGATACGCAGTATTTT	-	TRBV28	-	TRBJ2-3
CATSREQGRGYGYTF	TGTGCCACCAGCAGAGAACAGGGGAGAGGCTATGGCTACACCTTC	TRBD1	TRBV15	-	TRBJ1-2
CASSLELSQPQHF	TGTGCCAGCAGCTTGGAACTGTCCCAGCCCCAGCATTTT	-	TRBV5-6	-	TRBJ1-5
CASSLDQRGGQGWYEQYF	TGCGCCAGCAGCTTGGACCAACGGGGGGGACAGGGGTGGTACGAGCAGTACTTC	TRBD1	TRBV5-1	-	TRBJ2-7
CASSLVPTEAFF	TGTGCCAGCAGCTTAGTTCCGACTGAAGCTTTCTTT	-	TRBV7-9	once	TRBJ1-1
CASSYSRRDGNQPQHF	TGTGCCAGCAGTTACTCGCGGAGGGATGGGAATCAGCCCCAGCATTTT	-	TRBV6-7	-	TRBJ1-5
CSASRGQVDSPLHF	TGCAGTGCTAGTAGGGGGCAGGTGGATTCACCCCTCCACTTT	TRBD1	TRBV20-1	-	TRBJ1-6
CASSGVADQPQHF	TGTGCCAGCAGTGGGGTGGCGGATCAGCCCCAGCATTTT	-	TRBV2	many	TRBJ1-5
CASSSSLVSGELFF	TGTGCCAGCAGCTCCTCACTAGTCTCCGGGGAGCTGTTTTTT	-	TRBV7-3	few	TRBJ2-2
CATSDLQKATYNEQFF	TGTGCCACCAGTGATTTGCAGAAAGCGACCTACAATGAGCAGTTCTTC	-	TRBV24-1	-	TRBJ2-1
CASRAMRSSYNSPLHF	TGTGCCAGCAGGGCCATGAGGAGCTCCTATAATTCACCCCTCCACTTT	-	TRBV2	-	TRBJ1-6